This is a list of T cell receptor beta chains from one sample in a study of shared clonotypes between healthy human individuals. The assay was immunoSEQ multiplex PCR, and TCRdb's table has in-frame clones only and misses some. This table has 300,000 to 400,000 clones, more than 60% appearing once. The sequenced sample consisted of memory CD4+ T cells sorted from blood. These receptors were taken from a man in his thirties or forties in good health. Both conserved end residues are trimmed from each CDR3.

cdr3_length	j_call	v_call	cdr3_aa
13	TRBJ2-2	TRBV18	ASSPVGYETGELF
16	TRBJ1-2	TRBV28	ASSSPSTDSKTNYGYT
16	TRBJ2-5	TRBV12-1	ASSSTRGGETYQETQY
10	TRBJ2-1	TRBV11-2	ASSLRAGGQF
11	TRBJ1-3	TRBV14	ASSINSGNTIY
10	TRBJ1-4	TRBV2	ASGQGGEKLF
11	TRBJ2-7	TRBV5-6	ASSVRGLYEQY
16	TRBJ2-7	TRBV5-1	ASSSGLAGYTSSYEQY
12	TRBJ1-4	TRBV28	ASSLSDRGEKLF
12	TRBJ1-1	TRBV2	ASSATGSGTEAF
11	TRBJ2-3	TRBV19	ASSIDSASTQY
17	TRBJ2-1	TRBV11-2	ASSTKRGGLAGVRHEQF
13	TRBJ2-4	TRBV11-2	ASSLIAVTKNIQY
12	TRBJ2-1	TRBV5-1	ASSTSGGYNEQF
11	TRBJ1-1	TRBV7-7	ASSYSQGAEAF
12	TRBJ2-1	TRBV7-3	ASSLAGGGNEQF
13	TRBJ2-7	TRBV2	ASSDALRLVYEQY
12	TRBJ2-1	TRBV7-9	ASSPVGQHNEQF
10	TRBJ2-1	TRBV2	ASSVRNNEQF
13	TRBJ2-7	TRBV6-1	ASSERAIETYEQY